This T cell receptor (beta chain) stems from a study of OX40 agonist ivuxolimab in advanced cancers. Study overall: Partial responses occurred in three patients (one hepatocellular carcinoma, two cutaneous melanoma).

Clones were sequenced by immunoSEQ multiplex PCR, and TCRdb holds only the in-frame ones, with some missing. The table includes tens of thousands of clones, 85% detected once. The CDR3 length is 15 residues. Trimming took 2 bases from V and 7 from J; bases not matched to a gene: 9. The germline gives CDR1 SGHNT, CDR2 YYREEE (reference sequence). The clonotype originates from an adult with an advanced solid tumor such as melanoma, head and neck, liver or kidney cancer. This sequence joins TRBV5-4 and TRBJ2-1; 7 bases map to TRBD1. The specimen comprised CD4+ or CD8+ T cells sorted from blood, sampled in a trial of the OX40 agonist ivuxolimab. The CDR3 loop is CASSLDRAKGNEQFF. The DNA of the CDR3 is TGTGCCAGCAGCTTAGACAGGGCAAAGGGTAATGAGCAGTTCTTC.